The sequence of this T cell receptor beta chain was determined in a study of regulatory T cells in long-lasting Graves disease. Between the trimmed V and J ends, which lost 3 bases and 2 bases, there was a span of 10 bases. This CDR3 is built from 13 residues. Looked up from germline, CDR1 is GTSNPN and CDR2 is SVGIG (reference sequence). Investigators prepared the TCR beta libraries by applying iRepertoire HTBI primers and Arm-PCR of CDR3 regions. Each CDR3 protein gets one entry after TCRdb re-called the multiplex PCR reads with MiXCR. The table shows a few hundred thousand distinct CDR3 sequences, with 20% to 25% occurring only once. Regarding time point: persistent/refractory GD, antithyroid drugs over 5 years with positive TRAb. Following extraction of RNA from PBMCs, that RNA was used to make the TCR library.

The clonotype originates from a woman aged 40 to 50 with Graves disease. This sample comprised peripheral blood mononuclear cells (PBMCs), obtained when the disease was refractory, from a patient treated with antithyroid drugs. V usage is TRBV30 and J usage is TRBJ1-1; D possibly corresponds to TRBD1 (5 bases). CDR3 bases: TGTGCCTGGAGCGCCCAGGGAAACACTGAAGCTTTCTTT. It encodes CAWSAQGNTEAFF.